This entry is about one T cell receptor (beta chain). Its antigen remains undetermined. Base qualities are missing; no much larger clone stands one base away. TCRbeta CDR3 regions were amplified from genomic DNA by means of the immunoSEQ Assay, a bias-controlled multiplex PCR. On the study's bioinformatics: The number of nucleated cells in each sample was estimated by amplification of reference gene primers within the assay. To quantify the absolute abundance of each unique TCRbeta CDR3 rearrangement, sequence reads were collapsed and filtered. Productive Simpson clonality was computed per sample as the square root of Simpson's diversity index over productive rearrangements. TCRdb retrieved this table from immuneACCESS and kept in-frame rearrangements only. Not all clones are present; in checked studies, unresolved V genes account for under half, and no reason is known for the remainder. Clone size and the V and J calls come from that table; the DNA yielded D and trimming. The sample contains approximately 36,000 clones, around 91% of them found a single time. The ten largest make up 25% to 30% of the sample.

The collaborating institutions used their own protocols to collect whole blood in K2EDTA tubes. For TCRbeta analysis, collaborator samples were shipped as frozen whole blood, as isolated PBMCs, or as DNA extracted from either sample type. The germline V gene specifies SGHDT as CDR1 and YYEEEE as CDR2. The CDR3 has 14 amino acids, counting the end cysteine and phenylalanine. Only the CDR3 region is kept as DNA, spanning 42 bases read in frame from base 1. V is trimmed back by 0 bases and J by 9 bases, and the junction contains 6 bases that no gene match accounts for. This sample is drawn from a study of blood T cell repertoires in COVID-19 (dated by TCRdb to 2018 to 2020). Concerning the study at large: Samples from collaborators originated in the United States, Italy and Spain and spanned both the acute and convalescent phases of COVID-19. A de-identified subject ID, COVID-19 status, age in years and sex were almost always included in the sample metadata. The dataset comprised deeply sampled blood TCRbeta repertoires from subjects exposed to, actively infected with, or recovered from COVID-19. The repertoires were made available in a free public database intended to serve as a resource for research on the immune response to SARS-CoV-2. Samples came from the ongoing ImmuneRACE study (first 160 participants) plus 1,254 subjects from 6 global collaborators. Where HLA class I and class II types were available, the types were taken from metadata supplied by the sample provider, not from assay-based typing. The material from the prospective study consisted of cDNA or gDNA derived from T cells, B-cell-depleted T cells, or PBMCs.

The research as a whole found: The quantity of clinical and demographic metadata differed by source and by participant and was supplied without curation.

In this chain, TRBV5-6 is recombined with TRBJ2-1, with 7 middle bases fitting TRBD2. The TCR originated in a man in his fifties or sixties with active or convalescent COVID-19. Sequencing was carried out using peripheral blood. The CDR3 is CASSLEGRAVEQFF. The sequence in DNA is TGTGCCAGCAGCTTGGAGGGGAGGGCGGTTGAGCAGTTCTTC.